This T cell receptor (beta chain) was found in a study of Graves' ophthalmopathy and Graves' hyperthyroidism. Study background: Sampling took place at initial diagnosis, with peripheral blood obtained before any treatment.

This clonotype was recorded at least ten times. RNA transcripts provided the template for amplifying TCR beta CDR3 regions. HTBI primers served in a first-round RT-PCR, which a second-round multiplex PCR followed. From the multiplex PCR reads, TCRdb called clonotypes with MiXCR, one entry per CDR3 protein. The sample lists roughly 380,000 distinct CDR3 sequences, 15% to 19% seen once, with 5.5% to 7% in the top ten. Germline V lookup: CDR1 MNHEY, CDR2 SVGAGI. The CDR3 consists of 15 residues. V shed 7 bases and J shed 0 bases, with 15 bases lying between them. The source is a woman under 30 with stable Graves' hyperthyroidism. This chain uses TRBV6-5 with TRBJ1-1; TRBD1 might be the D (6 bases). Sequences were obtained from peripheral blood. This CDR3 is CASNLQGTMNTEAFF. DNA for the CDR3: TGTGCCAGCAATTTACAGGGAACCATGAACACTGAAGCTTTCTTT.